The present entry profiles one T cell receptor beta chain with its context. Its antigen remains unidentified. The data stem from a study of human T cells and chemical hapten exposure. Study results and limitations: Versus controls, expanded TCRs had significantly more large CDR3 similarity clusters. Patch test score showed a positive correlation with PT1 expanded TCR counts. TCRs exceeding 1 in 1000 frequency stayed unchanged with DPC sensitization.

Between the trimmed V and J ends, which lost 7 bases and 1 base, there was a span of 10 bases. The CDR3 is made up of 13 amino acids. TCRdb analysed the RACE reads with MiXCR anew, one entry per CDR3 protein. Of approximately 370,000 distinct CDR3 sequences listed, 5.5% are singletons. The time point denotes: pre-sensitization, week 0. As for treatment: therapeutic diphenylcyclopropenone sensitization with weekly scalp DPC. Alopecia patients, 18 to 70 years old and DPC-suitable, served as donors. The sequence was collected from a woman between 18 and 30 years old with alopecia areata. Some clones in this sample may be carry-over from other donors' samples. The rearrangement uses TRBV12-3 or TRBV12-4 and TRBJ1-1, with D unresolved. Here the sequenced sample was whole blood, taken in connection with sensitization to the hapten diphenylcyclopropenone (DPC). CDR3 DNA: TGTGCCAGCAACCCCACAGAGAACACTGAAGCTTTCTTT. Encoded protein: CASNPTENTEAFF.